Given below is one T cell receptor (beta chain) in context. Its antigen is still unknown. CDR1 and CDR2 (germline): MNHEY, SMNVEV (reference sequence). The CDR3 spans 14 residues. TRB amplification used around 270 ng of peripheral blood genomic DNA. TRB rearrangements were amplified by touch-down multiplex PCR with mixed TRB-A/B primers. TCRdb reprocessed the multiplex PCR reads, with one entry per CDR3 protein and no DNA. The table lists 370 or so distinct CDR3 sequences. The sample comes from a study of T cell clusters in autoimmune cytopenias. General study results and limits: A dominant lymphoma-associated repertoire apparently masked the cluster-lack signature in secondary cytopenia versus chronic lymphocytic leukemia.

Another study also made use of these data, one on T cell repertoires in aging, cancer and after chemotherapy. That study adds: Clear clonal overlap appeared across healthy donor samples taken over several months to years.

Material: peripheral blood. The chain is built from TRBV27 and TRBJ2-6; TCRdb reports TRBD2, a call that lacks DNA to check it against. The clonotype originates from a human donor in good health. CDR3 residues: CASSYAGGANVLTF.